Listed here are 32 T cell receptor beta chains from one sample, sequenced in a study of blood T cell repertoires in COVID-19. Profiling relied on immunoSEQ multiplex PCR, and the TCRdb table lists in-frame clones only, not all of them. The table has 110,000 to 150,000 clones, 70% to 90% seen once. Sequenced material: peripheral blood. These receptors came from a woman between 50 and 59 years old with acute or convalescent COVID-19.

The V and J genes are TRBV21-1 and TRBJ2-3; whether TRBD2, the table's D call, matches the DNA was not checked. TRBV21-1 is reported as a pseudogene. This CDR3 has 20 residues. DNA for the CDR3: TGTGCCAGCAGCAAAGGTTCAGGGCCTGGACTAGCGGGGTACACAGATACGCAGTATTTT. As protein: CASSKGSGPGLAGYTDTQYF.

The CDR3 nucleotides are TGTGCCAGCTCACCCGGGACAGACCAAGAGACCCAGTACTTC. It specifies CASSPGTDQETQYF. V is TRBV18 and J is TRBJ2-5; 7 bases agree with TRBD1. Trimming cost V 3 bases and J 0 bases; bases outside gene matches: 1. Germline lookup yields CDR1 KGHSH and CDR2 LQKENI. The CDR3 is 14 residues long.

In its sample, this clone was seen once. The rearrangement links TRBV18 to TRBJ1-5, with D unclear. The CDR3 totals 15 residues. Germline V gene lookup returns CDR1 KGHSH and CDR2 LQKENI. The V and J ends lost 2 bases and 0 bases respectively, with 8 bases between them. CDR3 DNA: TGTGCCAGCTCACCATCCGGTTATAGCAATCAGCCCCAGCATTTT. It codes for CASSPSGYSNQPQHF.

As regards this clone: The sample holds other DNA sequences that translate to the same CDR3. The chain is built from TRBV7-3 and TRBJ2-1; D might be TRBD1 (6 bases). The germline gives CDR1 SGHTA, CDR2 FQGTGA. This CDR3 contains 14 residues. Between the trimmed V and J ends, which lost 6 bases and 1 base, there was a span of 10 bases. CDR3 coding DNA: TGTGCCAGCAGTCCCGACAGGTCCTACAATGAGCAGTTCTTC. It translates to CASSPDRSYNEQFF.

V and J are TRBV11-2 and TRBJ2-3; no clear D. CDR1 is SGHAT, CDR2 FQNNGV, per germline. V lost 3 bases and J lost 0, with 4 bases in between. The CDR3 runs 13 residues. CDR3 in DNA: TGTGCCAGCAGCTTGTATAGCACAGATACGCAGTATTTT. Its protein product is CASSLYSTDTQYF.

This chain's CDR3 is CASSLTGERQPQHF. The CDR3 DNA sequence: TGTGCCAGCAGCTTGACAGGGGAGCGGCAGCCCCAGCATTTT. The V gene is TRBV7-2, the J gene TRBJ1-5; TRBD1 matches 8 bases. This CDR3 is 14 amino acids long. J was trimmed by 7 bases and V by 3 bases; bases with no gene match: 5. Germline CDR1 SGHTA, CDR2 FQGNSA. Drawing the rest from reference TRBV7-2 and TRBJ1-5, the complete variable domain is GAGVSQSPSNKVTEKGKDVELRCDPISGHTALYWYRQSLGQGLEFLIYFQGNSAPDKSGLPSDRFSAERTGGSVSTLTIQRTQQEDSAVYLCASSLTGERQPQHFGDGTRLSIL.

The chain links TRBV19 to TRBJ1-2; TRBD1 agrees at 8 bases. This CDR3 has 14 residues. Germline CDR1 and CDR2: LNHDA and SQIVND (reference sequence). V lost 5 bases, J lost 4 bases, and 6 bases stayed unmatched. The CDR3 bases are TGTGCCAGTAGTCTTACAGGGGGTGTCTATGGCTACACCTTC. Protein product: CASSLTGGVYGYTF.

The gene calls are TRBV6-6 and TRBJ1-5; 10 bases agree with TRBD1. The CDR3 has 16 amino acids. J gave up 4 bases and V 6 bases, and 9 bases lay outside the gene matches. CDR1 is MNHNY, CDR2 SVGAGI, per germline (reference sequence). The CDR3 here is CASSTTGGFGNQPQHF. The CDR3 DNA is TGTGCCAGCAGCACGACAGGGGGCTTTGGTAATCAGCCCCAGCATTTT.

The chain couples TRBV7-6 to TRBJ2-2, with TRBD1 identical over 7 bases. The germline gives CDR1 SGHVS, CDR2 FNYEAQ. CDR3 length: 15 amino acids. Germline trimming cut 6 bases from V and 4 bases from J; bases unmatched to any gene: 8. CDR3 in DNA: TGTGCCAGCAGGATGAGGGACAGCCTCACCGGGGAGCTGTTTTTT. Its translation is CASRMRDSLTGELFF.

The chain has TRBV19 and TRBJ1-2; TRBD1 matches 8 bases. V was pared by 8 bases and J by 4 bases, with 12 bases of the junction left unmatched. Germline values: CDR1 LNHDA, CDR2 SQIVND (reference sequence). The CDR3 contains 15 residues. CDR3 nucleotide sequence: TGTGCCAGTCGGACAGGGAATAATTTCCTCTATGGCTACACCTTC. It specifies CASRTGNNFLYGYTF.

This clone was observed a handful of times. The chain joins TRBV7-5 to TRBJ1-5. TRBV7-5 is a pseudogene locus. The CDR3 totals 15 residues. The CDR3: CARNKLRRGNQPQHF. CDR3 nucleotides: TGTGCCAGAAACAAACTTCGGCGGGGCAATCAGCCCCAGCATTTT.

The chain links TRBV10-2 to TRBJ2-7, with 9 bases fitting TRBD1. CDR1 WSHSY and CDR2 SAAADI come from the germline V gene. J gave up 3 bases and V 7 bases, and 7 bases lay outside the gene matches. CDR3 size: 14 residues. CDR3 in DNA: TGCGCCAGCACCATCGGGACAGGGAGCTACGAGCAGTACTTC. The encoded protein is CASTIGTGSYEQYF.

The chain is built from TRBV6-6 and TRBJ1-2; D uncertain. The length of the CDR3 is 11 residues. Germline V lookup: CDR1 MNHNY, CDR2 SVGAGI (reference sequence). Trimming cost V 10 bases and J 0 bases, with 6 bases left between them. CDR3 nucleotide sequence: TGTGCCACGGAGACTAACTATGGCTACACCTTC. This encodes CATETNYGYTF.

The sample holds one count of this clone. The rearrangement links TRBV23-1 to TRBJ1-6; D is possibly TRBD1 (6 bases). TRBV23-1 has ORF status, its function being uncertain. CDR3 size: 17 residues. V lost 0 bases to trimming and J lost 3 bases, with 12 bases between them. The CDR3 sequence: CASSQSSGASYNSPLHF. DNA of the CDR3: TGCGCCAGCAGTCAATCTTCAGGGGCTAGCTATAATTCACCCCTCCACTTT.

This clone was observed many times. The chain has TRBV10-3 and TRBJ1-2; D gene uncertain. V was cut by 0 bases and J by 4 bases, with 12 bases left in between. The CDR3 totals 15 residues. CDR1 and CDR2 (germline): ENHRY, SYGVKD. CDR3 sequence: CAISESGGAAYGYTF. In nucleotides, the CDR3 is TGTGCCATCAGTGAGTCCGGAGGTGCGGCCTATGGCTACACCTTC.

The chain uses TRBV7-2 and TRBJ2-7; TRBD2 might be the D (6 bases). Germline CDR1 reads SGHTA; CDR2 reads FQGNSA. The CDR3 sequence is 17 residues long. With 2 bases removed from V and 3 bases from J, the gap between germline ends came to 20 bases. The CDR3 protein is CASSLNGGPGLFYEQYF. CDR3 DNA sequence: TGTGCCAGCAGCTTAAACGGGGGTCCAGGGTTGTTCTACGAGCAGTACTTC.

The CDR3 bases are TGTGCCAGCAGCTCGGGGACAGGGGAAGAGACCCAGTACTTC. It specifies CASSSGTGEETQYF. This chain uses TRBV5-4 with TRBJ2-5, with TRBD1 identical over 10 bases. The trim removed 3 bases at V and 3 bases at J, leaving 2 bases unmatched. This CDR3 region has 14 residues. Germline CDR1 reads SGHNT; CDR2 reads YYREEE (reference sequence).

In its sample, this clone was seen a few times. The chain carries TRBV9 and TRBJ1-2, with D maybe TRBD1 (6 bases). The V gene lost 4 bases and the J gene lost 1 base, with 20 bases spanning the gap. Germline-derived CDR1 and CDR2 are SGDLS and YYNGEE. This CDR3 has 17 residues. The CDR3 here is CASSYYSGVFSNYGYTF. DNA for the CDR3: TGTGCCAGCAGCTACTATTCAGGGGTTTTCAGTAACTATGGCTACACCTTC.

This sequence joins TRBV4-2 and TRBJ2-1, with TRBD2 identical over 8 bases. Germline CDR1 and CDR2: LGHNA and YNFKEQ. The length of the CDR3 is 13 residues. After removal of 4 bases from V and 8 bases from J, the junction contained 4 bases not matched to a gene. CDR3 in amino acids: CASSPGLAYEQFF. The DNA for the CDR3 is TGTGCCAGCAGCCCTGGACTAGCCTATGAGCAGTTCTTC.

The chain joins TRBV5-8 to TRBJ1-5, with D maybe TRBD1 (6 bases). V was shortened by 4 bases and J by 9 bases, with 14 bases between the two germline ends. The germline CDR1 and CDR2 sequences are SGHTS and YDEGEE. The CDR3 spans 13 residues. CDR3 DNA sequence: TGTGCCAGCAGCGTGACAGGCCTGACGCCCCAGCATTTT. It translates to CASSVTGLTPQHF.

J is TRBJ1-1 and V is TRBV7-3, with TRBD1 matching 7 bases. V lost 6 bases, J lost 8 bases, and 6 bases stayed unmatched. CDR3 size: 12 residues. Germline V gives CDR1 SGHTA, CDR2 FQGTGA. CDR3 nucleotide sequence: TGTGCCAGCAGGGACGAGGGACAGGAAGCTTTCTTT. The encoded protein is CASRDEGQEAFF.

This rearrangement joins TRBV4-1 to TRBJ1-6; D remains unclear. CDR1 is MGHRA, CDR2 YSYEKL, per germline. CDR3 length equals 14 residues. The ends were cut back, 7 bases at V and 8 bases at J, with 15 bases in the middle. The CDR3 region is CASTPEARDSPLHF. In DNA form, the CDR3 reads TGCGCCAGCACCCCCGAAGCGAGGGATTCACCCCTCCACTTT.

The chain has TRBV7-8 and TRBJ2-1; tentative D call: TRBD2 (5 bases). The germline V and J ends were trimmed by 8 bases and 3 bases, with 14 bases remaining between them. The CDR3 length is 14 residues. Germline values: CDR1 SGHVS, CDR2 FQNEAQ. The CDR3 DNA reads TGTGCCAGCCAGACGTTAGGAGGCTACAATGAGCAGTTCTTC. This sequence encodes CASQTLGGYNEQFF. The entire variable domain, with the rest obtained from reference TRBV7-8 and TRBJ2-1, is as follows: GAGVSQSPRYKVAKRGQDVALRCDPISGHVSLFWYQQALGQGPEFLTYFQNEAQLDKSGLPSDRFFAERPEGSVSTLKIQRTQQEDSAVYLCASQTLGGYNEQFFGPGTRLTVL.

The CDR3 DNA sequence: TGTGCCAGCAGTAAGACTCAGGAGGGTGGCTACACCTTC. Translated: CASSKTQEGGYTF. This chain links TRBV6-5 with TRBJ1-2; D call uncertain. CDR3 size: 13 residues. Germline CDR1 MNHEY, CDR2 SVGAGI. Trimming took off 5 bases at V and 7 bases at J, with 14 bases between the two ends.

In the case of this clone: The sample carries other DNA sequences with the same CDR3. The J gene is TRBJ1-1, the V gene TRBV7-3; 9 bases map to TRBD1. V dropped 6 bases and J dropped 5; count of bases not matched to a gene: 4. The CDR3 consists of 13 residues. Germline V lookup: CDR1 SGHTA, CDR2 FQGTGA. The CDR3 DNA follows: TGTGCCAGCAGTCGGACAGGGGAAACTGAAGCTTTCTTT. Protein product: CASSRTGETEAFF.

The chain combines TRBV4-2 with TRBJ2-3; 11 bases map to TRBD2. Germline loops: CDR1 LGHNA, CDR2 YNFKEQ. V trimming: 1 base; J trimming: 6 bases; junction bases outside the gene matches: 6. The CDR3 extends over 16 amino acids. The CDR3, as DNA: TGTGCCAGCAGCCAAGCCCTTAGCGGGGGGGCGGATACGCAGTATTTT. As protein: CASSQALSGGADTQYF.

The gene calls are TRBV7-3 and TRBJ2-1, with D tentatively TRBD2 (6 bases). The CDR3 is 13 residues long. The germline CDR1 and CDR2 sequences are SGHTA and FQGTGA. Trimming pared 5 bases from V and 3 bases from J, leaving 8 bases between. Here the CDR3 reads CASSHGGYNEQFF. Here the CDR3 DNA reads TGTGCCAGCAGCCACGGGGGCTACAATGAGCAGTTCTTC.

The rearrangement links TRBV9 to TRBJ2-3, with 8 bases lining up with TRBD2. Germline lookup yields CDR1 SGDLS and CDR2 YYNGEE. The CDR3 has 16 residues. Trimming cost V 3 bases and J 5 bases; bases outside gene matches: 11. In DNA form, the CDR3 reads TGTGCCAGCAGCGCCCGGGGGGGGATGGTGATAGATACGCAGTATTTT. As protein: CASSARGGMVIDTQYF. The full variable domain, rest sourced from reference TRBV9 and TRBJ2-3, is DSGVTQTPKHLITATGQRVTLRCSPRSGDLSVYWYQQSLDQGLQFLIQYYNGEERAKGNILERFSAQQFPDLHSELNLSSLELGDSALYFCASSARGGMVIDTQYFGPGTRLTVL.

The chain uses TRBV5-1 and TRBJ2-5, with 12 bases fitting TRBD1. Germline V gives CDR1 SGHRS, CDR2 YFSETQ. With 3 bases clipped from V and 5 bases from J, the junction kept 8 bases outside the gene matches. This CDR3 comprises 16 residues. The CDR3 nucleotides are TGCGCCAGCAGCTCAGCCGGGACAGGGGGCGCGGAGACCCAGTACTTC. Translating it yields CASSSAGTGGAETQYF.

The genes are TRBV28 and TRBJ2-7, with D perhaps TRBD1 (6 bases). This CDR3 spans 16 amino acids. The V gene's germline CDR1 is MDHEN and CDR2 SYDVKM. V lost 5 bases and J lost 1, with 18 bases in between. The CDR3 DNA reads TGTGCCAGCAGTACCCCCGGGACATCTATTTCCTACGAGCAGTACTTC. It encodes CASSTPGTSISYEQYF.

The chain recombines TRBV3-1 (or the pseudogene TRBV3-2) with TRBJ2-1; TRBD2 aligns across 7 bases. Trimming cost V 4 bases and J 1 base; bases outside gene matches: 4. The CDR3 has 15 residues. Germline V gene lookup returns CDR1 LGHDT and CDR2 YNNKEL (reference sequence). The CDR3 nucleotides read TGTGCCAGCAGCCCCCTTAGCGGGTCCTACAATGAGCAGTTCTTC. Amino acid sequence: CASSPLSGSYNEQFF.

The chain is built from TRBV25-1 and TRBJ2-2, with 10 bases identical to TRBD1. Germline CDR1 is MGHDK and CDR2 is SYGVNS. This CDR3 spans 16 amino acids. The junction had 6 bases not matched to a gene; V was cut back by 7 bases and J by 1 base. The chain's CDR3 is CASTTGQGGNTGELFF. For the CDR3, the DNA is TGTGCCAGCACTACCGGACAGGGGGGGAACACCGGGGAGCTGTTTTTT.